This entry features one T cell receptor beta chain sequence. Its recognized antigen is unknown. Base qualities were left out, and no much larger clone turns up one base away. These data are taken from a study of blood T cell repertoires in COVID-19 (dated by TCRdb to the early 2020s). Looking at the study overall: Collaborator samples came from the United States, Italy and Spain and covered acute and convalescent phases of COVID-19. Nearly every sample came with metadata listing a de-identified subject ID, COVID-19 status, age in years and sex. Where available, HLA class I and class II types were taken from metadata supplied by the sample provider and were not determined by assay-based typing. The dataset comprised deeply sampled blood TCRbeta repertoires from subjects exposed to, actively infected with, or recovered from COVID-19. Samples came from the ongoing ImmuneRACE study (first 160 participants) plus 1,254 subjects from 6 global collaborators. The repertoires were released in a freely available public database intended as a resource for research on the immune response to SARS-CoV-2. The prospective study material was composed of cDNA or gDNA derived from T cells, B-cell-depleted T cells, or PBMCs.

General findings and caveats noted by the study authors: The quantity of clinical and demographic metadata differed by source and by participant and was supplied without curation.

TCRbeta CDR3 regions were amplified from genomic DNA using the immunoSEQ Assay, a bias-controlled multiplex PCR. Per the source publication's procedure: Within the assay, amplification of reference gene primers was used to estimate how many nucleated cells each sample contained. To quantify the absolute abundance of each unique TCRbeta CDR3 rearrangement, sequence reads were collapsed and filtered. For each sample, productive Simpson clonality was calculated as the square root of Simpson's diversity index across productive rearrangements. Entries here come from immuneACCESS through TCRdb and include only in-frame sequences with V and J called. Some clones fail to appear in such tables; in the studies checked, an unresolved V gene covers under half of the shortfall, and the cause of the remainder is unknown. That table gives V, J and clone size, and the DNA gave D and trimming. The sample table shows 150,000 to 200,000 clones, and more than 85% are seen once. Jointly, the top ten make up roughly 2.1% of the sample.

At one collaborating source in Seattle, patients were enrolled during active infection and were followed longitudinally through the course of disease. The collaborating institutions used their own protocols to collect whole blood in K2EDTA tubes. For TCRbeta analysis, collaborators shipped samples as frozen whole blood, isolated PBMCs, or DNA extracted from either of those sample types. The germline V gene supplies CDR1 SGHAT and CDR2 FQNNGV. The CDR3 holds 13 amino acids from the cysteine to the phenylalanine. Only the CDR3 region is kept as DNA, spanning 39 bases read in frame from base 1. The V end loses 0 bases and the J end loses 3 bases, and a stretch of 5 bases separates them.

This clonotype originated in a woman aged 55-70 years with COVID-19, enrolled during active disease. Recombination linked TRBV11-2 to TRBJ1-1; the D gene is not confidently resolved. Sequenced: peripheral blood. The nucleotide sequence reads as follows: TGTGCCAGCAGCTTAGATCCCGACACTGAAGCTTTCTTT. It translates as CASSLDPDTEAFF.